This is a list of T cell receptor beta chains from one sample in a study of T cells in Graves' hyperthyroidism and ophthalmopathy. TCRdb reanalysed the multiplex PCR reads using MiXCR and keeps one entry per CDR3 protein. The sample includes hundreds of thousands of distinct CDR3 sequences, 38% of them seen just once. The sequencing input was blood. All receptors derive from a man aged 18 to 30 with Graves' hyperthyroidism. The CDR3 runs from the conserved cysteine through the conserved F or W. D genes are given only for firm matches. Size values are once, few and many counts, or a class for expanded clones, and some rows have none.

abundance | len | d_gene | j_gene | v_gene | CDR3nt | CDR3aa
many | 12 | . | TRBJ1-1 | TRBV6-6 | TGTGCCAGCTGTGGAGGGGTCACTGAAGCTTTCTTT | CASCGGVTEAFF
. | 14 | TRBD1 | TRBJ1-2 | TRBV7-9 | TGTGCCAGCAGCTCAGGGGGATCAGTCTATGGCTACACCTTC | CASSSGGSVYGYTF
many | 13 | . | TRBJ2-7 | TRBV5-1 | TGCGCCAGCAGCTTGGGCAGTGACGGCGAGCAGTACTTC | CASSLGSDGEQYF
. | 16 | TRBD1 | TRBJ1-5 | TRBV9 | TGTGCCAGCAGCGTCGGGACAGGGACGAGCAATCAGCCCCAGCATTTT | CASSVGTGTSNQPQHF
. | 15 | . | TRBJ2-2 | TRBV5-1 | TGCGCCAGCTTCTCAGGAGCGGTGAACACCGGGGAGCTGTTTTTT | CASFSGAVNTGELFF
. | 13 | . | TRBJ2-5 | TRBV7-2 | TGTGCCAGCAGCTGGCGGGATCAAGAGACCCAGTACTTC | CASSWRDQETQYF
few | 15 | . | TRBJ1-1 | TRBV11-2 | TGTGCCAGCAGCTTAGAACCAGGGGCAAATTCTGAAGCTTTCTTT | CASSLEPGANSEAFF
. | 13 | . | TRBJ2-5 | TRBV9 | TGTGCCAGCAGTGGGGACGTACAAGAGACCCAGTACTTC | CASSGDVQETQYF
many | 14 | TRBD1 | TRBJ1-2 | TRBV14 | TGTGCCAGCAGCCCCTGGACAGGAAACTATGGCTACACCTTC | CASSPWTGNYGYTF
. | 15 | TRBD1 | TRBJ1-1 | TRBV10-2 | TGTGCCAGCAGCACTCGCGGACAGGGTGGGACTGAAGCTTTCTTT | CASSTRGQGGTEAFF
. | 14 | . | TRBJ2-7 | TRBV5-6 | TGTGCCAGCAGTCGAGTCCCCACCTCCTACGAGCAGTACTTC | CASSRVPTSYEQYF
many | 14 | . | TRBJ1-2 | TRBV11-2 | TGTGCCAGCAGCTTGGGCAGGGGATACGATGGCTACACCTTC | CASSLGRGYDGYTF
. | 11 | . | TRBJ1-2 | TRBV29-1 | TGCAGCGTAGGGGAGGGCAATGGCTACACCTTC | CSVGEGNGYTF
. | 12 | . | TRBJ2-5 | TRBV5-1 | TGCGCCAGCAGCGAGCCTCAAGAGACCCAGTACTTC | CASSEPQETQYF
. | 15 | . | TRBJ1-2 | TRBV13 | TGTGCCAGCAGCTTAGGTATGTCAGGGAACTATGGCTACACCTTC | CASSLGMSGNYGYTF
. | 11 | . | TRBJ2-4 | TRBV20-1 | TGCAGTGTCATCTACAGTCGGGTTCAGTACTTC | CSVIYSRVQYF
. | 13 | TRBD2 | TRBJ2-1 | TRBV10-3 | TGTGCCATCAGTGAGGAGCGGGAAGGTGAGCAGTTCTTC | CAISEEREGEQFF
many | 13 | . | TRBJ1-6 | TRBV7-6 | TGTGCCAGCAGCTTAGAGTTCAATTCACCCCTCCACTTT | CASSLEFNSPLHF
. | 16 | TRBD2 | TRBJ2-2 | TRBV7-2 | TGTGCCAGCAGCTTGTACCAGCGGGAAAACACCGGGGAGCTGTTTTTT | CASSLYQRENTGELFF
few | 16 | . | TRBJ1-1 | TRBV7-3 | TGTGCCCCCCTGCGGGAAGTGAAGGGCCGGAGGACTGAAGCTTTCTTT | CAPLREVKGRRTEAFF
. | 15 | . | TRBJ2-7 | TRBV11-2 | TGTGCCAGCAGCCCCCGGATGGGGAGATCCTACGAGCAGTACTTC | CASSPRMGRSYEQYF
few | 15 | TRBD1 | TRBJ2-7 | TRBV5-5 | TGTGCCAGCAGCCCGACAGGGGTCCAACCCTACGAGCAGTACTTC | CASSPTGVQPYEQYF
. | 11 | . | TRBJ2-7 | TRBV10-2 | TGCGCCAGCAGTGATGGGGGTGAGCAGTGCTTC | CASSDGGEQCF
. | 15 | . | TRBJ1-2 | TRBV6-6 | TGTGCCAGCAGTTACTCTACCGACCCCAACTATGGCTACACCTTC | CASSYSTDPNYGYTF
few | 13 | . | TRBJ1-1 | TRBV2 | TGTGCCAGCAGGCCCCCTTTGAACACTGAAGCTTTCTTT | CASRPPLNTEAFF
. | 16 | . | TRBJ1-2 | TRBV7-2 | TGTGCCAGCAGCTTAGTCGAGCTAGCGGGGCGGGATGGCTACACCTTC | CASSLVELAGRDGYTF
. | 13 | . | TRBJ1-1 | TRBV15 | TGTGCCACCGGGAGACAGTTGAACACTGAAGCTTTCTTT | CATGRQLNTEAFF
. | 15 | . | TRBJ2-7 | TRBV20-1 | TGCAGTGCTAGAGAATTGGACGGGTTTTCCTACGAGCAGTACTTC | CSARELDGFSYEQYF
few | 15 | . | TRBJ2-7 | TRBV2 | TGTGCCAGCATCAGAGCGTCCCAAACGGCCTACGAGCAGTACTTC | CASIRASQTAYEQYF
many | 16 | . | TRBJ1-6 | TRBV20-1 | TGCAGTGCTAGAGATCGTAGGCGGATGGGAGATTCACCCCTCCACTTT | CSARDRRRMGDSPLHF
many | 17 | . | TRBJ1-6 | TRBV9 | TGTGCCAGCAGCGTAGAAGGGGGAAGCTCCTATAATTCACCCCTCCACTTT | CASSVEGGSSYNSPLHF
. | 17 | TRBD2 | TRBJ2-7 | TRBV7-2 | TGTGCCAGCAGCCTCTTAGCGGGAGGGGTTTTGGCTTACGAGCAGTACTTC | CASSLLAGGVLAYEQYF
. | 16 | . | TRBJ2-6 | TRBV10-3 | TGTGCCAGCAGTTACTCTGGGGCCTCTGGGGCCAACGTCCTGACTTTC | CASSYSGASGANVLTF
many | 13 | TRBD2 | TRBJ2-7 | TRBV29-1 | TGCAGCGTCCTACTAGCGCAAGCCTACGAGCAGTACTTC | CSVLLAQAYEQYF
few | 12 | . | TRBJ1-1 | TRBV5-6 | TGTGCCAGCAGCTTGTTCCGGGCTGAAGCTTTCTTT | CASSLFRAEAFF
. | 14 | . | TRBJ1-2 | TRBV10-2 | TGCGCCAGCAGGGGGGGGGCAGCTAACTATGGCTACACCTTC | CASRGGAANYGYTF
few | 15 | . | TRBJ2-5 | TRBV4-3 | TGCGCCAGCAGTCCTCGTAGCAGGGCTGGAGAGACCCAGTACTTC | CASSPRSRAGETQYF
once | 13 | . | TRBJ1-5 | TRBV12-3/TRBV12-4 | TGTGCCAGCATCCGTGGATCTTTCCAGCCCCAGCATTTT | CASIRGSFQPQHF
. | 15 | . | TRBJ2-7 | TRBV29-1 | TGTGCCTGGAGTGTTTTGGCGGGATCCTCCTACGAGCAGTACTTC | CAWSVLAGSSYEQYF
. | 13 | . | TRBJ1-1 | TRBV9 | TGTGCCAGCAGCGTAGCGATTTACACTGAAGCTTTCTTT | CASSVAIYTEAFF
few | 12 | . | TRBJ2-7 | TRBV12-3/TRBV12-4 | TGTGCCAGCACCCCAGGGACCTACGAGCAGTACTTC | CASTPGTYEQYF
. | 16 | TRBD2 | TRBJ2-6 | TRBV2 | TGTGCCAGCAGCCAAGCTAGCGGCGGTGGGGCCAACGTCCTGACTTTC | CASSQASGGGANVLTF
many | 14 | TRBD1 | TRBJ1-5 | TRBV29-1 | TGCAGCGTAGTAACCGGGACAGGGTATCAGCCCCAGCATTTT | CSVVTGTGYQPQHF
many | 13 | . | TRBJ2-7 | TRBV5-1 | TGCGCCAGCAGCTTCGACGGACGCTACGAGCAGTACTTC | CASSFDGRYEQYF
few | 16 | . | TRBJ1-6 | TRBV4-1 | TGCGCCAGCAGCCAAGATAGGGCGCTTTATAATTCACCCCTCCACTTT | CASSQDRALYNSPLHF
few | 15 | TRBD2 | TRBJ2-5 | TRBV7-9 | TGTGCCAGCAGCCGGACTAGCGGGAGTGGAGAGACCCAGTACTTC | CASSRTSGSGETQYF
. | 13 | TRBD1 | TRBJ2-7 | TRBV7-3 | TGTGCCAGTAGTCCGGACAGGGCCAACGAGCAGTACTTC | CASSPDRANEQYF